The present T cell receptor beta chain was sequenced within a study of T-cell reconstitution after alpha-beta-depleted transplantation in children. About this clonotype itself: The antigen is undetermined.

The V gene end was trimmed by 11 bases and the J gene end by 5 bases; junction bases not matched to a gene: 7. The CDR3 is 13 residues long. Germline values: CDR1 SEHNR, CDR2 FQNEAQ (reference sequence). Points from the study as a whole: Roughly two months post-transplant, alpha-beta T cells reportedly originated from several hundred graft clones that had expanded. Once a year had passed after transplant, T-cell counts and diversity came mostly from newly produced T cells. The study traced high day-60 TCRbeta diversity in some patients to surviving recipient T cells and thymic progenitors.

As it was prepared, the TCRbeta library received unique molecular identifiers. Each CDR3 protein gets one entry after TCRdb re-called the PCR reads with MiXCR. The sample contains approximately 430,000 distinct CDR3 sequences, roughly 16% of which appear only once. This receptor was taken from a boy in the first two years of life who had a stem cell transplant for Wiskott-Aldrich syndrome, so the T cells may come from the graft donor. This specimen was PBMCs, mostly from graft donor cells, taken 360 days after TCRalphabeta/CD19-depleted stem cell transplant. The rearrangement uses TRBV7-9 and TRBJ2-2; 8 bases align to TRBD2. CDR3 sequence reads: CAQREWVTGELFF. DNA of the CDR3: TGTGCCCAGCGGGAGTGGGTTACCGGGGAGCTGTTTTTT.